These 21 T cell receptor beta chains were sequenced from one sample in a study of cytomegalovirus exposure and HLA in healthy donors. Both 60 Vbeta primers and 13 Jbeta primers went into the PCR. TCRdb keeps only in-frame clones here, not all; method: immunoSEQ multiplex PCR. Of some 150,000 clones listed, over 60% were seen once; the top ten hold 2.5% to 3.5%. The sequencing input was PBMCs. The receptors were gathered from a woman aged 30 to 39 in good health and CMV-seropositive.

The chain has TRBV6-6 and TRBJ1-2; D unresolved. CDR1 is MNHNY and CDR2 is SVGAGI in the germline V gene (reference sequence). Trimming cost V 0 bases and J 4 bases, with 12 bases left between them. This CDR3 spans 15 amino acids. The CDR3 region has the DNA TGTGCCAGCAGTTACTCGAACTCATTCCCCTATGGCTACACCTTC. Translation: CASSYSNSFPYGYTF.

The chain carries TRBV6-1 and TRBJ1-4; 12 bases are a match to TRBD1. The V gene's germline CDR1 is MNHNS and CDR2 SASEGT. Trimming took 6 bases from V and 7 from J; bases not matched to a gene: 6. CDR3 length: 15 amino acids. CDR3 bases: TGTGCCAGCAGCCGGGGGACAGGGGGCTTTGAAAAACTGTTTTTT. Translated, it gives CASSRGTGGFEKLFF.

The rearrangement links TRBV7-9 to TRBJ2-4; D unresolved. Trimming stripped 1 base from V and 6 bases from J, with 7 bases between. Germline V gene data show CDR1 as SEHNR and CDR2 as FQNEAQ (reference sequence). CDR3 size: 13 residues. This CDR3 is CASSLVPVNIQYF. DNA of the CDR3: TGTGCCAGCAGCTTAGTCCCGGTAAACATTCAGTACTTC.

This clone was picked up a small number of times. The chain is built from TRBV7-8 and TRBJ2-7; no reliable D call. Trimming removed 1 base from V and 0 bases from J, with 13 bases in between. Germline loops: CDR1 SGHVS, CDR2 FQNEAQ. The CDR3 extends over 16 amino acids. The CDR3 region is CASSLGFSKSSYEQYF. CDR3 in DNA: TGTGCCAGCAGCTTAGGTTTTTCGAAGAGCTCCTACGAGCAGTACTTC.

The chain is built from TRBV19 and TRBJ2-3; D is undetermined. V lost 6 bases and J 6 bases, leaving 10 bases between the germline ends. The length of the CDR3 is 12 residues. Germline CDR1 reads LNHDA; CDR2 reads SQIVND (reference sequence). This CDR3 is CASSYLGDTQYF. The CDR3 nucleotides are TGTGCCAGTAGCTACCTCGGGGATACGCAGTATTTT.

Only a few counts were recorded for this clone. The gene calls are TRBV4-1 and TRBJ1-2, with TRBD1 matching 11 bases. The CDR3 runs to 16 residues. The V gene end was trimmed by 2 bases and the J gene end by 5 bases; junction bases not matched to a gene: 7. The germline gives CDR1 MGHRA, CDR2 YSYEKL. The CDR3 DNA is TGCGCCAGCAGCCAAATGGACAGGGGGCAGAGTTATGGCTACACCTTC. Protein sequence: CASSQMDRGQSYGYTF.

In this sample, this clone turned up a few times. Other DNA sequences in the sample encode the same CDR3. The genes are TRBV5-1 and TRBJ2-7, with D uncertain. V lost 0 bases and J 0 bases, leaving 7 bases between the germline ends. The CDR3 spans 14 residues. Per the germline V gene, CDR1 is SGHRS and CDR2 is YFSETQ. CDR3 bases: TGCGCCAGCAGCTTGGCGGTCTCCTCCTACGAGCAGTACTTC. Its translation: CASSLAVSSYEQYF.

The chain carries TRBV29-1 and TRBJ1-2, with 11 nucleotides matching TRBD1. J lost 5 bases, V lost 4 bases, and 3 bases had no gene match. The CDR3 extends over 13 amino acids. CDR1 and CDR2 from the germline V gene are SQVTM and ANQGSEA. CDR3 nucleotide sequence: TGCAGCGTTGCCGGGACAGGGGGTTATGGCTACACCTTC. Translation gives CSVAGTGGYGYTF. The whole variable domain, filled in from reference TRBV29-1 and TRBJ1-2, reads SAVISQKPSRDICQRGTSLTIQCQVDSQVTMMFWYRQQPGQSLTLIATANQGSEATYESGFVIDKFPISRPNLTFSTLTVSNMSPEDSSIYLCSVAGTGGYGYTFGSGTRLTVV.

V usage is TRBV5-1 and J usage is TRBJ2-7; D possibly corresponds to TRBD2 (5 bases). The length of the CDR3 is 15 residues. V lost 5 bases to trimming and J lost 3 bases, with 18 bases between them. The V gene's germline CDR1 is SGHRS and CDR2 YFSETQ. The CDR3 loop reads CASRSEAGSHYEQYF. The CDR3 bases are TGCGCCAGCAGATCGGAGGCCGGATCCCACTACGAGCAGTACTTC.

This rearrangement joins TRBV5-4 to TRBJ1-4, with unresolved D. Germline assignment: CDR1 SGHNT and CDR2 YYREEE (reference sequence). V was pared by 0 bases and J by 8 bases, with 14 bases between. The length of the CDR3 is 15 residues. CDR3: CASSLVPLSREKLFF. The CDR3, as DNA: TGTGCCAGCAGCTTGGTGCCATTATCACGGGAAAAACTGTTTTTT.

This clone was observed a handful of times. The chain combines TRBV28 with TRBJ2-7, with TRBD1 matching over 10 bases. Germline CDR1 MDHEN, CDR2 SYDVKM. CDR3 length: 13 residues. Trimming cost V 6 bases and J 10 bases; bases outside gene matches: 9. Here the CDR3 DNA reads TGTGCCAGCAGACCTCCGGGACAGGGGACTCAGTACTTC. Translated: CASRPPGQGTQYF. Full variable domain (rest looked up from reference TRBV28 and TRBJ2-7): DVKVTQSSRYLVKRTGEKVFLECVQDMDHENMFWYRQDPGLGLRLIYFSYDVKMKEKGDIPEGYSVSREKKERFSLILESASTNQTSMYLCASRPPGQGTQYFGPGTRLTVT.

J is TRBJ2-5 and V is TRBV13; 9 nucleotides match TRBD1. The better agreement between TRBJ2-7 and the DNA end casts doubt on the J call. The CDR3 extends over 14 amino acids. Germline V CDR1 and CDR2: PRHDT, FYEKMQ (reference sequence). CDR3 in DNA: TGTGCCAGCAGCTCACCGACAGGGGGCTACGAGCAGTACTTC. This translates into CASSSPTGGYEQYF.

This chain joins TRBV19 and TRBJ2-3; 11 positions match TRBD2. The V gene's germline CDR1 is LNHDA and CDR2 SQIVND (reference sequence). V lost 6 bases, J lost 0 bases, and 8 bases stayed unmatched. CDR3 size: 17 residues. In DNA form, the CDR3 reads TGTGCCAGTAGGGCCGGGACTAGCGGAAGTAGCACAGATACGCAGTATTTT. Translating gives CASRAGTSGSSTDTQYF.

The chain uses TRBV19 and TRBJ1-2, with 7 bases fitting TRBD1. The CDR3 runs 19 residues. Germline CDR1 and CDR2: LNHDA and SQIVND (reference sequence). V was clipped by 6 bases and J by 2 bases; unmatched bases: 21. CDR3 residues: CASSIRDSPLPSANYGYTF. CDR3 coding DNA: TGTGCCAGTAGCATCCGGGACAGCCCACTACCTTCCGCAAACTATGGCTACACCTTC.

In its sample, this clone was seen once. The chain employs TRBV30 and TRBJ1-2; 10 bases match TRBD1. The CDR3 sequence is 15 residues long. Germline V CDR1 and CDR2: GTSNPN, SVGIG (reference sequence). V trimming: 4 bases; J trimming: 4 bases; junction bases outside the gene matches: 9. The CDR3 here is CAWNKWDRGIYGYTF. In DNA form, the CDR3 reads TGTGCCTGGAATAAGTGGGACAGGGGTATCTATGGCTACACCTTC. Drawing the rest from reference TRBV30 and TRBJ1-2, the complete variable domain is SQTIHQWPATLVQPVGSPLSLECTVEGTSNPNLYWYRQAAGRGLQLLFYSVGIGQISSEVPQNLSASRPQDRQFILSSKKLLLSDSGFYLCAWNKWDRGIYGYTFGSGTRLTVV.

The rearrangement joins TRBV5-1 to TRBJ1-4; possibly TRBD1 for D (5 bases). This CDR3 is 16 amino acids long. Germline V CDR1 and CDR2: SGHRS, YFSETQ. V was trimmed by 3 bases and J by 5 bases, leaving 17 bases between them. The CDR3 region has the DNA TGCGCCAGCAGCTCGGGGGGGACGGGTCCAAATGAAAAACTGTTTTTT. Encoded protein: CASSSGGTGPNEKLFF.

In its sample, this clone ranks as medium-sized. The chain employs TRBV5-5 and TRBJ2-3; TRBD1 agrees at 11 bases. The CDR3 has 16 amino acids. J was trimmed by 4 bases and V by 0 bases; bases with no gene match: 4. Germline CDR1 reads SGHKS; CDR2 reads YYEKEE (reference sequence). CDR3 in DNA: TGTGCCAGCAGCTTGGGGGACAGGGGGATGTCAGATACGCAGTATTTT. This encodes CASSLGDRGMSDTQYF.

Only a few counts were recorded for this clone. Here the CDR3 DNA reads TGTGCCAGCAGCGATGGGACAGGCTCCTACAATGAGCAGTTCTTC. Translating gives CASSDGTGSYNEQFF. This chain uses TRBV9 with TRBJ2-1; TRBD1 matches 8 bases. CDR1 and CDR2 (germline): SGDLS, YYNGEE. The CDR3 totals 15 residues. Trimming removed 3 bases from V and 0 bases from J; junction bases left unmatched: 2.

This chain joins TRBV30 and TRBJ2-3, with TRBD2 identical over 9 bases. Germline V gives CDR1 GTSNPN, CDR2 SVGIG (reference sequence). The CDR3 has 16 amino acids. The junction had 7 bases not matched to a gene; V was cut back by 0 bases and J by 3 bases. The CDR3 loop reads CAWSVGLAGATDTQYF. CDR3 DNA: TGTGCCTGGAGTGTCGGGTTAGCGGGAGCAACAGATACGCAGTATTTT.

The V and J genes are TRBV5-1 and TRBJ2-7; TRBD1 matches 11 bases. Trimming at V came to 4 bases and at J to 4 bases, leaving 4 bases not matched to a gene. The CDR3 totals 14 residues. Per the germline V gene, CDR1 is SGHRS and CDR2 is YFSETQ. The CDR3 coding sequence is TGCGCCAGCAGCCCCGGACAGGGGGCTTACGAGCAGTACTTC. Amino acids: CASSPGQGAYEQYF.

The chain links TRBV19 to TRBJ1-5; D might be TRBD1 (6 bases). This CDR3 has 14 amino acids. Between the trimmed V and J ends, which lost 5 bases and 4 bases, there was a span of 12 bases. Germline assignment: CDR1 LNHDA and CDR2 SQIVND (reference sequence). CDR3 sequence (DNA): TGTGCCAGTAGTCCTCAACAGGGAAATCAGCCCCAGCATTTT. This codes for CASSPQQGNQPQHF.